The source of this T cell receptor (beta chain) is a study of blood T cells in healthy people across ages. Study-wide results and caveats: Naive T cell percentage strongly correlated with TCR beta diversity. Unsorted PBMC material precluded a definitive naive versus antigen-experienced comparison.

Comment on this clonotype: Its target is unknown.

The CDR3 covers 16 residues. The V end lost 0 bases, the J end lost 3 bases, and 15 bases lay between the germline ends. CDR1 and CDR2 (germline): SGHRS, YFSETQ. A sample-barcoded 5' primer and a J-beta primer mix were used in a second PCR of roughly 7 to 11 cycles. TCRdb re-called the 5' RACE reads through MiXCR, storing one row per CDR3 protein. The sample lists just under 750,000 distinct CDR3 sequences, approximately 22% occurring once. Healthy Caucasians from Russia aged about 6 to 90 served as donors. Every donor gave roughly 9.2 milliliters of peripheral blood. The source is a man between 65 and 80 years old in good health. The chain has TRBV5-1 and TRBJ1-2; D unclear. The sample taken for sequencing was blood. DNA for the CDR3: TGCGCCAGCAGCTTGGTCGGCAGCCTAAGGGACTATGGCTACACCTTC. This gives the protein CASSLVGSLRDYGYTF.